This entry lists 23 T cell receptor beta chains sequenced from one sample in a study of CD4 T cells in relation to SARS-CoV-2 and coronaviruses. These receptors have no identified antigens. The table came from immunoSEQ multiplex PCR; TCRdb's copy has only in-frame clones and leaves some out. The table lists 15,000 to 20,000 clones, about three quarters of them singletons. The unexposed donors gave CD4+ T cells in 2011-2018, prior to COVID-19. Isolation of CD4+ T cells took place after less than 13 days in culture. Sequenced: CD4+ T cells from PBMCs, cultured in vitro. These receptors originate from a human donor in good health.

V usage is TRBV12-3 or TRBV12-4 and J usage is TRBJ1-1, with a tentative D call TRBD1 (5 bases). The CDR3 runs 13 residues. Trimming took 5 bases from V and 5 from J, leaving 12 bases between them. CDR3 nucleotide sequence: TGTGCCAGCAGTCGGAACCAGGGAACTGAAGCTTTCTTT. It codes for CASSRNQGTEAFF.

This chain links TRBV9 with TRBJ2-7; 8 bases are shared with TRBD2. The germline CDR1 and CDR2 sequences are SGDLS and YYNGEE. V shed 3 bases, J shed 2 bases, and the junction held 7 bases outside the gene matches. This CDR3 spans 15 amino acids. This CDR3 reads CASSASGSITYEQYF. For the CDR3, the DNA is TGTGCCAGCAGCGCGAGCGGGAGTATTACCTACGAGCAGTACTTC.

This chain links TRBV5-1 with TRBJ1-1, with a possible D match to TRBD1 (6 bases). The CDR3 consists of 15 residues. V was shortened by 4 bases and J by 4 bases, with 17 bases between the two germline ends. Germline V CDR1 and CDR2: SGHRS, YFSETQ. This chain's CDR3 is CASSPWQGSGTEAFF. The CDR3 bases are TGCGCCAGCAGCCCGTGGCAGGGGTCGGGCACTGAAGCTTTCTTT.

This clone was detected once. CDR3 coding DNA: TGTGCCAGCAGCTTAGGCATTATGGCCAACGTCCTGACTTTC. Amino acid sequence: CASSLGIMANVLTF. The genes are TRBV7-9 and TRBJ2-6; D gene unclear. Per germline, CDR1 SEHNR and CDR2 FQNEAQ (reference sequence). Trimming took 1 base from V and 6 from J, leaving 7 bases between them. This CDR3 has 14 amino acids.

The chain has TRBV19 and TRBJ2-3, with 7 bases fitting TRBD1. Looked up from germline, CDR1 is LNHDA and CDR2 is SQIVND (reference sequence). The CDR3 spans 14 residues. V shed 8 bases, J shed 2 bases, and the junction held 7 bases outside the gene matches. DNA for the CDR3: TGTGCCAGTGGAAAGACAGGGCCCACAGATACGCAGTATTTT. Translation: CASGKTGPTDTQYF. Full variable domain (rest looked up from reference TRBV19 and TRBJ2-3): DGGITQSPKYLFRKEGQNVTLSCEQNLNHDAMYWYRQDPGQGLRLIYYSQIVNDFQKGDIAEGYSVSREKKESFPLTVTSAQKNPTAFYLCASGKTGPTDTQYFGPGTRLTVL.

V usage is TRBV14 and J usage is TRBJ1-1; D unresolved. V lost 2 bases and J lost 3, with 4 bases in between. The germline V gene encodes CDR1 SGHDN and CDR2 FVKESK. CDR3 length equals 12 residues. The CDR3 sequence is CASSQPHTEAFF. In nucleotides, the CDR3 is TGTGCCAGCAGCCAACCTCACACTGAAGCTTTCTTT.

V and J are TRBV10-1 and TRBJ2-7; D uncertain. The length of the CDR3 is 13 residues. Germline V gene lookup returns CDR1 WNHNN and CDR2 SYGVQD (reference sequence). Trimming shortened V by 5 bases and J by 7 bases, and 15 bases separated the two germline ends. Written as DNA, the CDR3 is TGCGCCAGCAGTCCAAATCAAATGGGGGAGCAGTACTTC. Its protein product is CASSPNQMGEQYF.

This clone was seen just once. The chain recombines TRBV18 with TRBJ1-2, with D possibly being TRBD1 (6 bases). The germline gives CDR1 KGHSH, CDR2 LQKENI. Trimming removed 6 bases from V and 8 bases from J, with 16 bases in between. There are 13 residues in the CDR3. The CDR3 DNA is TGTGCCAGCTCCCCTCCAGGGGATGCGGGCTACACCTTC. Protein sequence: CASSPPGDAGYTF. The complete variable domain, with remaining parts taken from reference TRBV18 and TRBJ1-2, reads NAGVMQNPRHLVRRRGQEARLRCSPMKGHSHVYWYRQLPEEGLKFMVYLQKENIIDESGMPKERFSAEFPKEGPSILRIQQVVRGDSAAYFCASSPPGDAGYTFGSGTRLTVV.

This clone showed up just once. The J gene is TRBJ2-3, the V gene TRBV24-1, with 7 bases identical to TRBD1. The CDR3 covers 16 residues. The germline CDR1 and CDR2 sequences are KGHDR and SFDVKD. The V and J ends lost 0 bases and 5 bases, in that order; junction bases with no gene match: 7. The CDR3 reads CATSDLRQGGVDTQYF. The CDR3 DNA reads as TGTGCCACCAGTGATTTGAGACAGGGTGGTGTAGATACGCAGTATTTT.

This clone turned up a few times. The chain uses TRBV11-1 and TRBJ1-1, with D hard to call. From germline, CDR1 is SGHAT and CDR2 FQDESV (reference sequence). The CDR3 loop spans 14 amino acids. V lost 3 bases, J lost 5 bases, and 13 bases lay in between. CDR3 sequence: CASSLGTPVTEAFF. The CDR3 DNA reads TGTGCCAGCAGCTTGGGCACCCCAGTGACTGAAGCTTTCTTT.

This clone was picked up a small number of times. The chain employs TRBV7-9 and TRBJ1-1; D is ambiguous. This CDR3 comprises 15 residues. V was trimmed by 1 base and J by 5 bases, leaving 14 bases between them. Germline V gene sequence: CDR1 SEHNR, CDR2 FQNEAQ (reference sequence). CDR3 in DNA: TGTGCCAGCAGCTTAGGGGTGGGGTCGGATACTGAAGCTTTCTTT. It specifies CASSLGVGSDTEAFF.

As DNA, the CDR3 is TGTGCCAGCAGCCAGGGACAGGGCGGCTATGGCTACACCTTC. This translates into CASSQGQGGYGYTF. The genes are TRBV6-6 and TRBJ1-2; 9 bases line up with TRBD1. CDR3 length: 14 amino acids. CDR1 is MNHNY, CDR2 SVGAGI, per germline (reference sequence). V was pared by 6 bases and J by 4 bases, with 6 bases of the junction left unmatched.

Comments on this clone: The junction and the germline gene differ at one end; a read error may be behind it. The chain couples TRBV7-2 to TRBJ2-5, with D possibly being TRBD2 (5 bases). This CDR3 has 12 amino acids. Germline V gives CDR1 SGHTA, CDR2 FQGNSA. CDR3 sequence reads: CASSSQADQPHF. CDR3 coding DNA: TGTGCCAGCAGCTCCCAAGCGGACCAACCTCACTTC.

This CDR3 reads CATSDSGGYNQPQHF. The CDR3 bases are TGTGCCACCAGTGATTCCGGCGGTTACAATCAGCCCCAGCATTTT. The genes are TRBV24-1 and TRBJ1-5; D is undetermined. The CDR3 extends over 15 amino acids. Germline V lookup: CDR1 KGHDR, CDR2 SFDVKD. V was shortened by 2 bases and J by 3 bases, with 10 bases between the two germline ends.

J is TRBJ2-3 and V is TRBV28; the match to TRBD2 covers 7 bases. The germline gives CDR1 MDHEN, CDR2 SYDVKM. The trim removed 7 bases at V and 4 bases at J, leaving 2 bases unmatched. CDR3 size: 12 residues. The CDR3 DNA sequence: TGTGCCAGCACGGGGGGTTCAGATACGCAGTATTTT. This sequence encodes CASTGGSDTQYF.

This clone turned up a few times. The chain links TRBV10-1 to TRBJ2-1; 10 bases are a match to TRBD2. V lost 4 bases to trimming and J lost 5 bases; unmatched junction nucleotides: 5. Looked up from germline, CDR1 is WNHNN and CDR2 is SYGVQD (reference sequence). The CDR3 extends over 15 amino acids. CDR3 region: CASSATSGADNEQFF. DNA for the CDR3: TGCGCCAGCAGTGCTACTAGCGGGGCTGACAATGAGCAGTTCTTC.

The CDR3 region is CASSNRTSGRITTGELFF. The CDR3 DNA reads as TGTGCCAGCTCGAACCGGACTAGCGGGAGGATTACCACCGGGGAGCTGTTTTTT. The gene calls are TRBV7-2 and TRBJ2-2; 14 nucleotides line up with TRBD2. Germline CDR1 reads SGHTA; CDR2 reads FQGNSA. V lost 8 bases and J lost 4; bases outside the gene matches: 12. This CDR3 region has 18 residues.

This chain connects TRBV11-2 to TRBJ1-2; possible D gene TRBD1, 5 bases. This CDR3 has 14 amino acids. V was cut by 2 bases and J by 5 bases, with 12 bases left in between. CDR1 is SGHAT and CDR2 is FQNNGV in the germline V gene. DNA of the CDR3: TGTGCCAGCAGCTTAAATCCAGGGCCATATGGCTACACCTTC. Encoded protein: CASSLNPGPYGYTF.

This clone was found a few times. This chain links TRBV5-1 with TRBJ2-2; no definite D call. CDR3 length: 14 residues. Trimming took 3 bases from V and 1 from J, leaving 7 bases between them. From germline, CDR1 is SGHRS and CDR2 YFSETQ. CDR3 DNA sequence: TGCGCCAGCAGCTACAGACGGAACACCGGGGAGCTGTTTTTT. Its translation: CASSYRRNTGELFF.

This chain's CDR3 is CASQGWRAHYGYTF. CDR3 coding DNA: TGCGCCAGCCAGGGGTGGAGGGCCCACTATGGCTACACCTTC. The V call is TRBV10-1, the J call TRBJ1-2; tentatively, D is TRBD1 (6 bases). This CDR3 is 14 amino acids long. The V end was cut by 8 bases, the J end by 3 bases, with 16 bases between. CDR1 is WNHNN and CDR2 is SYGVQD in the germline V gene (reference sequence).

V and J are TRBV3-1 (or the pseudogene TRBV3-2) and TRBJ1-2, with TRBD1 as a possible D gene (5 bases). The CDR3 is 14 residues long. Trimming shortened V by 3 bases and J by 7 bases, and 15 bases separated the two germline ends. In germline, CDR1 is LGHDT, CDR2 YNNKEL (reference sequence). CDR3 region: CASSQVVQGGGYTF. The CDR3 DNA reads TGTGCCAGCAGCCAGGTCGTCCAGGGAGGTGGCTACACCTTC.

The J gene is TRBJ2-3, the V gene TRBV7-3, with TRBD1 identical over 7 bases. There are 16 residues in the CDR3. J lost 1 base, V lost 5 bases, and 9 bases had no gene match. The germline CDR1 and CDR2 sequences are SGHTA and FQGTGA. The CDR3, as DNA: TGTGCCAGCAGCCCCGACCGGACAGGCCGCACAGATACGCAGTATTTT. Translated: CASSPDRTGRTDTQYF.

The rearrangement joins TRBV5-6 to TRBJ1-1; 8 nucleotides line up with TRBD1. Germline V lookup: CDR1 SGHDT, CDR2 YYEEEE. The CDR3 consists of 17 residues. The V and J ends lost 4 bases and 1 base, in that order; junction bases with no gene match: 12. CDR3 coding DNA: TGTGCCAGCAGCCCCGGGACAGGATCAAATACGAACACTGAAGCTTTCTTT. Translated: CASSPGTGSNTNTEAFF.